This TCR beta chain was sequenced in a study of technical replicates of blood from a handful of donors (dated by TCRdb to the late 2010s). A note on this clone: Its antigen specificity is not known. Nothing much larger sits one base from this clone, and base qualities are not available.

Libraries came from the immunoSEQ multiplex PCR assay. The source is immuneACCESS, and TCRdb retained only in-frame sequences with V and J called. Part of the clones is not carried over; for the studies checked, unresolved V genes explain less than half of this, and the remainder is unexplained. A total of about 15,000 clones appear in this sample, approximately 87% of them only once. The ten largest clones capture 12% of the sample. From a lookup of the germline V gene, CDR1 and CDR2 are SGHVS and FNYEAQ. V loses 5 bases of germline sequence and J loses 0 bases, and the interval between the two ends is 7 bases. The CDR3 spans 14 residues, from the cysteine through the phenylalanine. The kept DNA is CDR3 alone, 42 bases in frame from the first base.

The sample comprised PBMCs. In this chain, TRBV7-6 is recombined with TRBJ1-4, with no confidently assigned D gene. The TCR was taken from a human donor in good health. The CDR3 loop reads CASSRFSTNEKLFF. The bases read TGTGCCAGCAGCCGTTTCTCAACTAATGAAAAACTGTTTTTT.